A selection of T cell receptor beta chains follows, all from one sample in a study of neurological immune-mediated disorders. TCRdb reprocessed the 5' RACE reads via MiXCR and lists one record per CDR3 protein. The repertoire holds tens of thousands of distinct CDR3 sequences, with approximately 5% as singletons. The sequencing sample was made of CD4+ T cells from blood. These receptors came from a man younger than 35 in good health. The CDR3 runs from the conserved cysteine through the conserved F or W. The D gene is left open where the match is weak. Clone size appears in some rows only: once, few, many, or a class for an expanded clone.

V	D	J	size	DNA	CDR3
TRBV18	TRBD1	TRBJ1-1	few	TGTGCCAGCTCACCGAACAGGGGTGGGACTGAAGCTTTCTTT	CASSPNRGGTEAFF
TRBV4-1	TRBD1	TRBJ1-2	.	TGCGCCAGCAGCCAAGTCGGACAGGTGAAATATGGCTACACCTTC	CASSQVGQVKYGYTF
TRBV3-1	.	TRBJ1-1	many	TGTGCCAGCAGCCGAAGTGCGGGGGCTTCGGGTGAAGCTTTCTTT	CASSRSAGASGEAFF
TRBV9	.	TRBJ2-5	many	TGTGCCAGCAGTTGGGCTTCAACTGGCGGCGAGACCCAGTACTTC	CASSWASTGGETQYF
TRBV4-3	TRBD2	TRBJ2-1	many	TGCGCCAGCAGCCCTCGATCTAGCGGGGGCCTCAATGAGCAGTTCTTC	CASSPRSSGGLNEQFF
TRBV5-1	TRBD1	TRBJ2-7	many	TGCGCCAGCAGCTTGGGTGGGACAGGGTTTTACGAGCAGTACTTC	CASSLGGTGFYEQYF
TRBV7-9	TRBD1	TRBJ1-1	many	TGTGCCAGCAGCTTAGAGACAGGGTACACTGAAGCTTTCTTT	CASSLETGYTEAFF
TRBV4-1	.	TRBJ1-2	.	TGCGCCAGCAGCCAAGAGCGCCCCGGGAGCTACACCTTC	CASSQERPGSYTF
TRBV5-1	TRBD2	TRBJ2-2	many	TGCGCCAGCAGCTCGATCCCCGGGCCGGGGGGGCCAACCGGGGAGCTGTTTTTT	CASSSIPGPGGPTGELFF
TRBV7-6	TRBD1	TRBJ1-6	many	TGTGCCAGCAGCTTAGTACAGGGGGCTTCCTATAATTCACCCCTCCACTTT	CASSLVQGASYNSPLHF
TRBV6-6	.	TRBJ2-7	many	TGTGCCAGCAGACTGGGGGTGGGGGAGCAGTACTTC	CASRLGVGEQYF
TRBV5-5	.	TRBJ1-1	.	TGTGCCAGCAGCCCCTCTGTCTACACTGAAGCTTTCTTT	CASSPSVYTEAFF
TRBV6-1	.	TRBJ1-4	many	TGTGCCAGCAGTGAAGTCCCCGTGGGACCATTCGGGACTAATGAAAAACTGTTTTTT	CASSEVPVGPFGTNEKLFF
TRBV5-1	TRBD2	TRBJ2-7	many	TGCGCCAGCAGCTTGGAACCTAGCGGGGGCTCCTACGAGCAGTACTTC	CASSLEPSGGSYEQYF
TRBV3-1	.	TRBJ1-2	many	TGTGCCAGCAGCCCAACAGGGAACTATGGCTACACCTTC	CASSPTGNYGYTF
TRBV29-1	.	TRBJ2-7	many	TGCAGCGTTGAAGATCCAGGGCTCTCCTACGAGCAGTACTTC	CSVEDPGLSYEQYF
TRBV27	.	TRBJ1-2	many	TGTGCCAGCAGTTTACGACTACCCCGGGATGGCTACACCTTC	CASSLRLPRDGYTF
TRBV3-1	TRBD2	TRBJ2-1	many	TGTGCCAGCAGCCCATGGGCGGGGGGGACTTTCTACAATGAGCAGTTCTTC	CASSPWAGGTFYNEQFF
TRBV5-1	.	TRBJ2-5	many	TGCGCCAGCAGCGCGAATTGGGGAACCGAGACCCAGTACTTC	CASSANWGTETQYF
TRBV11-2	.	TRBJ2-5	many	TGTGCCAGCAGCCGCGAAGGGACGCGGGAGACCCAGTACTTC	CASSREGTRETQYF
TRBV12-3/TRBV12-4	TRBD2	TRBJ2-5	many	TGTGCCAGCAGTCTGTCTCCGGGACTAGCGGGGGGTGGGGAGACCCAGTACTTC	CASSLSPGLAGGGETQYF
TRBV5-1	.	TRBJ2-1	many	TGCGCCAGCAGCTTTGAAGTAGGCCTATACAATGAGCAGTTCTTC	CASSFEVGLYNEQFF
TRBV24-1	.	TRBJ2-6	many	TGTGCCACCAGTGATTCCGCCGCAGGGTCCGGTCCCTCTGGGGCCAACGTCCTGACTTTC	CATSDSAAGSGPSGANVLTF
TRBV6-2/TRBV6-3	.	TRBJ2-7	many	TGTGCCAGCAGAGAACAGTCCTACGAGCAGTACTTC	CASREQSYEQYF
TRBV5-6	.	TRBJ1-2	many	TGTGCCAGCAGCATTCCGGGACACCAATATGGCTACACCTTC	CASSIPGHQYGYTF
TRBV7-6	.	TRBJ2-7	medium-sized	TGTGCCAGCAGCACGGGCCCCCCGAGCCAGTACGAGCAGTACTTC	CASSTGPPSQYEQYF
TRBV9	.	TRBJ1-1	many	TGTGCCAGCAGCGTAGATGTTGGGGGCACTGAAGCTTTCTTT	CASSVDVGGTEAFF
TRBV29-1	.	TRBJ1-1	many	TGCAGCGTCATTCCTCCGGGGATTGAAGCTTTCTTT	CSVIPPGIEAFF
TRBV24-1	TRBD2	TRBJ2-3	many	TGTGCCACCAGCCTTCCGGGGGGGGACCGAGATACGCAGTATTTT	CATSLPGGDRDTQYF
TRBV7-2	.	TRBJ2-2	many	TGTGCCAGCAGCTTACTCGACAGGTGGACCGGGGAGCTGTTTTTT	CASSLLDRWTGELFF
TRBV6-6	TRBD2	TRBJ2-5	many	TGTGCCAGCAGTACCGGGGGGTCTCAAGAGACCCAGTACTTC	CASSTGGSQETQYF
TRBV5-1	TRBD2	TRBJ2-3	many	TGCGCCAGCAGAGGACTAGCGGCAAGCACAGATACGCAGTATTTT	CASRGLAASTDTQYF
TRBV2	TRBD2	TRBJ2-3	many	TGTGCCAGCAGGATGATACCCGGACTAGCGAGGGGTTATACGCAGTATTTT	CASRMIPGLARGYTQYF
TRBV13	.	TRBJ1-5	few	TGTGCCAGCGGCCGAAACGGGGGCAATCAGCCCCAGCATTTT	CASGRNGGNQPQHF
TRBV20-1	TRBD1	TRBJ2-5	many	TGCAGTGCTCGCCGGGACAGTTCACAAGAGACCCAGTACTTC	CSARRDSSQETQYF